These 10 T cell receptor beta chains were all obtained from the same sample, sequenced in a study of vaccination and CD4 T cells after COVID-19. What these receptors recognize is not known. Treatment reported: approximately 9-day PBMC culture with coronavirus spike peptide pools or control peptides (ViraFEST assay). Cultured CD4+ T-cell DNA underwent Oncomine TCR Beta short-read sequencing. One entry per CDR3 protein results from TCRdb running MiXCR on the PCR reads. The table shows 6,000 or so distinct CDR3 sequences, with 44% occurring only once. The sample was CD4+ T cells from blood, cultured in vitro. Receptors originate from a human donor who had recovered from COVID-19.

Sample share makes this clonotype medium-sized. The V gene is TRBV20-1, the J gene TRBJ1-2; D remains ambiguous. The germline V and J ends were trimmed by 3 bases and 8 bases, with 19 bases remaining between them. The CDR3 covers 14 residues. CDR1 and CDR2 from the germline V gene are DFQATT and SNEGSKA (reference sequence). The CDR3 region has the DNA TGCAGTGCTAGTCCCTCAGGATCTGCGGGGGGCTACACCTTC. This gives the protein CSASPSGSAGGYTF.

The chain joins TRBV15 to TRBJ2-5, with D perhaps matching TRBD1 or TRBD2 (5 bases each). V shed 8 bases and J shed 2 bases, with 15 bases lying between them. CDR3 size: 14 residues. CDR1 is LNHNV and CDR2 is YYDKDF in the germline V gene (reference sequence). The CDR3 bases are TGTGCCACCTCCGGGGCCGGATTACAAGAGACCCAGTACTTC. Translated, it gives CATSGAGLQETQYF.

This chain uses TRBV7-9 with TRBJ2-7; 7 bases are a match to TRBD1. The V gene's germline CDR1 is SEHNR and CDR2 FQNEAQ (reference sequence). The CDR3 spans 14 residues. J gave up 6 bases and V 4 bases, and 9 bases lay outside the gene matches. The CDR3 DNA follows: TGTGCCAGCAGCTCCGACAGGGCGGTACGCGAGCAGTACTTC. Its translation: CASSSDRAVREQYF.

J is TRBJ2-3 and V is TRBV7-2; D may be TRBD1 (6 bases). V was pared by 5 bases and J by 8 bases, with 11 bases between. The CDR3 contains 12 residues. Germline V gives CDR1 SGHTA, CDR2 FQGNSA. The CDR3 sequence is CASSITGRTQYF. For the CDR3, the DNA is TGTGCCAGCAGCATTACAGGGCGTACGCAGTATTTT.

In DNA, the CDR3 is TGTGCCATCGCGGGAGCTGGACCCTACGAGCAGTACTTC. Protein product: CAIAGAGPYEQYF. This rearrangement joins TRBV6-1 to TRBJ2-7; 7 nucleotides agree with TRBD2. The V segment lost 10 bases and the J segment 2 bases; nucleotides outside the gene matches: 8. The CDR3 sequence is 13 residues long. The V gene's germline CDR1 is MNHNS and CDR2 SASEGT.

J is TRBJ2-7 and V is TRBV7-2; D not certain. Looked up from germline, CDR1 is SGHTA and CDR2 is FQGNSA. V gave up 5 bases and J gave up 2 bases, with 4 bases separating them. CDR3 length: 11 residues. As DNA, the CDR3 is TGTGCCAGCAGCCTAACCTACGAGCAGTACTTC. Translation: CASSLTYEQYF.

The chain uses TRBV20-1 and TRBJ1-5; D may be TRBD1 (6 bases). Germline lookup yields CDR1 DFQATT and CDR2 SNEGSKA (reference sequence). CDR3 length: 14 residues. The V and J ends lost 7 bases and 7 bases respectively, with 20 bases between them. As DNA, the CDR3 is TGCAGTGTCCCGACAAAAGAGGGGGGCCAGCCCCAGCATTTT. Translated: CSVPTKEGGQPQHF.

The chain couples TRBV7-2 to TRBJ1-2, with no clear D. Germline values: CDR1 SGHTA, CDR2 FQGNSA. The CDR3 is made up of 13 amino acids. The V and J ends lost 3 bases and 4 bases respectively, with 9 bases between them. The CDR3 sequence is CASSFGTGYGYTF. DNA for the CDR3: TGTGCCAGCAGCTTTGGCACCGGCTATGGCTACACCTTC.

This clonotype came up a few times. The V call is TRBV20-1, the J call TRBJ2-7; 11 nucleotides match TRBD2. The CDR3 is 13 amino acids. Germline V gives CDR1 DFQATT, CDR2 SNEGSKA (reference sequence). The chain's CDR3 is CSLTSGGTLEQYF. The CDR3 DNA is TGCAGCCTTACTAGCGGGGGCACGCTGGAGCAGTACTTC.

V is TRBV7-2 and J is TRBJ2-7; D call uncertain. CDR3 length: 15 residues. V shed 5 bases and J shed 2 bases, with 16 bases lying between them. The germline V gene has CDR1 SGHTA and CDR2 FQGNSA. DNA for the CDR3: TGTGCCAGCAGCGGTGCCTGGGGATCAGCCTACGAGCAGTACTTC. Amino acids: CASSGAWGSAYEQYF.